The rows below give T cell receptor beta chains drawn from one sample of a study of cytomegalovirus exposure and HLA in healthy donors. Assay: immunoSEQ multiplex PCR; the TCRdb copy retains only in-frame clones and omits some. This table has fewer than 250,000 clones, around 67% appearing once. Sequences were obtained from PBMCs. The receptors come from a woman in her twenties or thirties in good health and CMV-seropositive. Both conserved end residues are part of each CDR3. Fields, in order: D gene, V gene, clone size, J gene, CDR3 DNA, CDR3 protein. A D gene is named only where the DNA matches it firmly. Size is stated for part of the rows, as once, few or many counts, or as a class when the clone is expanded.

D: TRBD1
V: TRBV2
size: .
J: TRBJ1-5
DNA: TGTGCCAGCGGGGGACAGGATAGCAATCAGCCCCAGCATTTT
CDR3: CASGGQDSNQPQHF

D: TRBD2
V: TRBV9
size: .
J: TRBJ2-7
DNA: TGTGCCAGCAGCTCTGGGACTAGCGGGAGTGGCGCCGAGCAGTACTTC
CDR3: CASSSGTSGSGAEQYF

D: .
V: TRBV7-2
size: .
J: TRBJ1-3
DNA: TGTGCCAGCAGCTTTGGGCGGGGAAGGGGATCAGGAAACACCATATATTTT
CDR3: CASSFGRGRGSGNTIYF

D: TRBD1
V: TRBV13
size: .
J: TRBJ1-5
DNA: TGTGCCAGCAGCTGGCCCGGGACAGGTAGCAATCAGCCCCAGCATTTT
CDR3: CASSWPGTGSNQPQHF

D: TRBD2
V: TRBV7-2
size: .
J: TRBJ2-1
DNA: TGTGCCAGCAGCCCGGGACTAGCCTACAATGAGCAGTTCTTC
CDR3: CASSPGLAYNEQFF

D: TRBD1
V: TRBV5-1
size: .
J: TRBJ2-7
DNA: TGCGCCAGCAGCGGGGGACGACAGGGGAATCACGAGCAGTACTTC
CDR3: CASSGGRQGNHEQYF

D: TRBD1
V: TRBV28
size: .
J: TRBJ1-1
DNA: TGTGCCAGCAGTTTGGGGACAGGGCCGAACACTGAAGCTTTCTTT
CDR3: CASSLGTGPNTEAFF

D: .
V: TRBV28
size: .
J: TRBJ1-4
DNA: TGTGCCAGCAGGACACTAGGGGAAAAACTGTTTTTT
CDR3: CASRTLGEKLFF

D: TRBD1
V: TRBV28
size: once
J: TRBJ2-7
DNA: TGTGCCAGCATTGGGACAGGGAAGGTTGCCTACGAGCAGTACTTC
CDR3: CASIGTGKVAYEQYF

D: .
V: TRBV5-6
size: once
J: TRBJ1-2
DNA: TGTGCCAGCAGCCCGCAGAGGGCGTATGGCTACACCTTC
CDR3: CASSPQRAYGYTF

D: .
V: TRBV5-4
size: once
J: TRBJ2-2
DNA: TGTGCCAGCAGCCCGGACCCGGGAGCGGCCACCGGGGAGCTGTTTTTT
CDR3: CASSPDPGAATGELFF

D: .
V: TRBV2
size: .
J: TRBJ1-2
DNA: TGTGCCAGCTTTAGCAGCAGGGTGACGGGTGGCTACACCTTC
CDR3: CASFSSRVTGGYTF

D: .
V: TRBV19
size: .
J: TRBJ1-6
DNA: TGTGCCAGTAGTGCGACGGCGGAGGGTTCACCCCTCCACTTT
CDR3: CASSATAEGSPLHF

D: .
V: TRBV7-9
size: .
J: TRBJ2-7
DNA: TGTGCCAGCAGTCCAGGGTTCTACGAGCAGTACTTC
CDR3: CASSPGFYEQYF

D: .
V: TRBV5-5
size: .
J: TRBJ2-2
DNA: TGTGCCAGCAGCTTGTTACAGGGTGTGGACACCGGGGAGCTGTTTTTT
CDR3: CASSLLQGVDTGELFF

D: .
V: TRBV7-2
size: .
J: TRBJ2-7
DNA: TGTGCCAGCAGCCCCCGGGGACAAAAGAACTACGAGCAGTACTTC
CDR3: CASSPRGQKNYEQYF

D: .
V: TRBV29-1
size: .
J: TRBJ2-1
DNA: TGCAGCGTTGCGCCGTACCTAGCGAATGAGCAGTTCTTC
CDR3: CSVAPYLANEQFF

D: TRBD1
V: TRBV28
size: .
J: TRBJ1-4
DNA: TGTGCCAGCAGTTTACCCTTCCAAGCAGGGGGAAAACTGTTTTTT
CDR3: CASSLPFQAGGKLFF

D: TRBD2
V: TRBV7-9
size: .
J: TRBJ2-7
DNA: TGTGCCAGCAGCTCTAGCGGGGGGACCTACGAGCAGTACTTC
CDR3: CASSSSGGTYEQYF

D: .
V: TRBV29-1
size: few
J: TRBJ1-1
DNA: TGCAGCGTTGACGCCACGGCGAGGACTGAAGCTTTCTTT
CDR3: CSVDATARTEAFF

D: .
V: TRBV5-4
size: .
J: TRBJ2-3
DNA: TGTGCCAGCAGCTTGCAGGGCACAGATACGCAGTATTTT
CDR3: CASSLQGTDTQYF

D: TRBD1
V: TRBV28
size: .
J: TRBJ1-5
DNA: TGTGCCAGCAATAGGGACAGGGGGCACTATCAGCCCCAGCATTTT
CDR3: CASNRDRGHYQPQHF

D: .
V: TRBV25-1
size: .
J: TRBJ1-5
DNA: TGTGCCAGCGGTGACCGACGGGTAGATCAGCCCCAGCATTTT
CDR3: CASGDRRVDQPQHF

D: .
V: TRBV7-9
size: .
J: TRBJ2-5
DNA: TGTGCCAGCAGCCGGGGGGAGACCCAGTACTTC
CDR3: CASSRGETQYF

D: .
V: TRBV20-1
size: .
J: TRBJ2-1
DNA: TGCAGTGCTGGGACTAATGAGCAGTTCTTC
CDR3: CSAGTNEQFF

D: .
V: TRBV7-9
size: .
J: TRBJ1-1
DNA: TGTGCCAGCAGCTTAGGAGATCTGGGCACGGAGGCTGAAGCTTTCTTT
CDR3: CASSLGDLGTEAEAFF

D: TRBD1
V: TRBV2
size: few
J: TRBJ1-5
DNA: TGTGCCAGCAGGGACAGGGTCAATCAGCCCCAGCATTTT
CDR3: CASRDRVNQPQHF

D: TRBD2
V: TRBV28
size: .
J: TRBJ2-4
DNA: TGTGCCAGCAGTCGCTTAGCGGGACAAAACATTCAGTACTTC
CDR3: CASSRLAGQNIQYF

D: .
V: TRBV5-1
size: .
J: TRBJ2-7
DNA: TGCGCCAGCAAATTGGTCGCGGGTCAGCTCTACGAGCAGTACTTC
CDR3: CASKLVAGQLYEQYF

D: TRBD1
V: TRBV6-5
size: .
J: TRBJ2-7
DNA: TGTGCCAGCAGTTACGCGCGGACAGGGGGCTACGAGCAGTACTTC
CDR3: CASSYARTGGYEQYF

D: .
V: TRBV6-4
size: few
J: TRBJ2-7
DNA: TGTGCCAGCAGTGAATATGGGGACAAGACCGAGCAGTACTTC
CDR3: CASSEYGDKTEQYF

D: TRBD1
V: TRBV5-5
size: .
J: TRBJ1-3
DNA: TGTGCCAGCAGGTCGACAGGGTTTAGCTCTGGAAACACCATATATTTT
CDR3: CASRSTGFSSGNTIYF

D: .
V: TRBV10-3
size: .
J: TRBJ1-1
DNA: TGTGCCATCAGTGACTCTAGGGGGTTCGGGGCCACTGAAGCTTTCTTT
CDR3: CAISDSRGFGATEAFF

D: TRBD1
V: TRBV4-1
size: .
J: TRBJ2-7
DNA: TGCGCCAGCAGCCATTACTTGGCACAGGGGGCCTACGAGCAGTACTTC
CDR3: CASSHYLAQGAYEQYF

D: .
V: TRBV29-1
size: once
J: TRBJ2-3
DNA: TGCAGCGTTGAGGGGGGTAGGGGCACAGATACGCAGTATTTT
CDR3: CSVEGGRGTDTQYF

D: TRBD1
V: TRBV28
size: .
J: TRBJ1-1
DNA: TGTGCCAGCAGTTTACCCGGGACAGTTCGTGAAGCTTTCTTT
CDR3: CASSLPGTVREAFF

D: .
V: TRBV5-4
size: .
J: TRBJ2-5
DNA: TGTGCCAGCAGCTCTCCGACTGGAGAGACCCAGTACTTC
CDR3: CASSSPTGETQYF

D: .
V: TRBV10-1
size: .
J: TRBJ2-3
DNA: TGCGCCAGCAGTTTTTCCGGGAGCTCGGATACGCAGTATTTT
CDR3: CASSFSGSSDTQYF

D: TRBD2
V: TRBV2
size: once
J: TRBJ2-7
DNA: TGTGCCAGCATGGGTAGCGGGAGTGAGCAGTACTTC
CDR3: CASMGSGSEQYF

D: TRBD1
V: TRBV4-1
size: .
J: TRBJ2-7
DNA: TGCGCCAGCAGCCAAGGGCCGGACAGGTCAACCTACGAGCAGTACTTC
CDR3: CASSQGPDRSTYEQYF

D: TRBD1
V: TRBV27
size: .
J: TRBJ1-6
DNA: TGTGCCAGCAGCCTCCCGGGACAGGGTCGATCACCCCTCCACTTT
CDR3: CASSLPGQGRSPLHF

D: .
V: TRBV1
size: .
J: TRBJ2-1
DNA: TGCACCAGCAGCCGGCTTATCTCCGGTAGCGGGGGGAGGATCCATGAGCAGTTCTTC
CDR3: CTSSRLISGSGGRIHEQFF

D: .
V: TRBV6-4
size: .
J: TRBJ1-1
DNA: TGTGCCAGCAGTGAGGATCCTTTTACAGGAGTGAACACTGAAGCTTTCTTT
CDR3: CASSEDPFTGVNTEAFF

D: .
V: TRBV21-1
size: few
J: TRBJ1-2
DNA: TGTGCCAGCAGCGCAGGCGATCAGGCTCTCCTCTATGGCTACACCTTC
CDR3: CASSAGDQALLYGYTF

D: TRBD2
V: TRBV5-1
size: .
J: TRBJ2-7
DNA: TGCGCCAGCAGCCCGGGGACTAGCGGGAGGGCCCTCCTCTACGAGCAGTACTTC
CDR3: CASSPGTSGRALLYEQYF

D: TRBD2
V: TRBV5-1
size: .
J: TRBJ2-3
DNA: TGCGCCAGCAGCTGGGTAGCGGGAGGGGTCACAGATACGCAGTATTTT
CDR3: CASSWVAGGVTDTQYF

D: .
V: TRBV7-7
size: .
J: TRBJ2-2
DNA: TGTGCCAGCAGCTTAACAGGGCGCACCGGGGAGCTGTTTTTT
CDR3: CASSLTGRTGELFF

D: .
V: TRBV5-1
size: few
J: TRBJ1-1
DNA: TGCGCCAGCAGCTTGAACGCAGGGAACACTGAAGCTTTCTTT
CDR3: CASSLNAGNTEAFF

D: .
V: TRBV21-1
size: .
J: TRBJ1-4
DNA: TGTGCCAGCAGCGGAAGGGCAGGACTTTGTGAAAAACTGTTTTTT
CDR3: CASSGRAGLCEKLFF

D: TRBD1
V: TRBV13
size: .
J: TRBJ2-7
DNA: TGTGCCAGCAGCTTAGTACAGGGGGCTGGCGAGCAGTACTTC
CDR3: CASSLVQGAGEQYF

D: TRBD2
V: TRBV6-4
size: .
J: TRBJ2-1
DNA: TGTGCCAGCAGTGGGTCCGGGGGGACCTACAATGAGCAGTTCTTC
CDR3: CASSGSGGTYNEQFF

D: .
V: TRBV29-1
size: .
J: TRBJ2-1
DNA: TGCAGCGTTGAAACGGGGGTAGGGGTTTACAATGAGCAGTTCTTC
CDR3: CSVETGVGVYNEQFF